A single sample gave rise to the 25 T cell receptor beta chains below, sequenced in a study of blood T cell repertoires in COVID-19. Data came from immunoSEQ multiplex PCR; TCRdb stores just in-frame clones and leaves some out. This sample has about 160,000 clones, with about 88% found just once. Sequences were obtained from peripheral blood. Receptors originate from a man between 60 and 75 years old with active or convalescent COVID-19.

This rearrangement joins TRBV27 to TRBJ1-4, with TRBD1 matching 10 bases. CDR3 length: 13 amino acids. Germline CDR1 and CDR2: MNHEY and SMNVEV (reference sequence). With V trimmed by 8 bases and J by 7 bases, 4 bases remained unmatched. The CDR3 is CASRQGAVEKLFF. CDR3 nucleotides: TGTGCCAGCCGACAGGGGGCGGTTGAAAAACTGTTTTTT.

This sequence joins TRBV6-5 and TRBJ2-2, with D possibly TRBD1 on 6 matching bases. The CDR3 loop spans 15 amino acids. Between the trimmed V and J ends, which lost 4 bases and 5 bases, there was a span of 14 bases. In germline, CDR1 is MNHEY, CDR2 SVGAGI. CDR3 coding DNA: TGTGCCAGCAGTTCTACAGGGTTGCGGACCGGGGAGCTGTTTTTT. It encodes CASSSTGLRTGELFF.

The V call is TRBV19, the J call TRBJ2-1; 11 bases align to TRBD2. The V gene end was trimmed by 1 base and the J gene end by 5 bases; junction bases not matched to a gene: 13. The CDR3 is made up of 19 amino acids. Per the germline V gene, CDR1 is LNHDA and CDR2 is SQIVND (reference sequence). Here the CDR3 reads CASSIAGPAGLAANNEQFF. The DNA for the CDR3 is TGTGCCAGTAGTATAGCAGGTCCCGCGGGACTAGCGGCAAACAATGAGCAGTTCTTC.

V is TRBV7-9 and J is TRBJ1-5; D is undetermined. Germline assignment: CDR1 SEHNR and CDR2 FQNEAQ (reference sequence). This CDR3 spans 13 amino acids. V was clipped by 5 bases and J by 2 bases, with 7 bases between them. CDR3 nucleotides: TGTGCCAGCAGCCAAGAGGGCAATCAGCCCCAGCATTTT. Protein: CASSQEGNQPQHF.

The V call is TRBV7-9, the J call TRBJ1-4; D is unresolved. CDR1 and CDR2 (germline): SEHNR, FQNEAQ (reference sequence). The CDR3 is 15 residues long. The V and J ends lost 5 bases and 8 bases respectively, with 18 bases between them. In nucleotides, the CDR3 is TGTGCCAGCAGCCTGGGCTTTTTGGATCAGGAAAAACTGTTTTTT. Translated: CASSLGFLDQEKLFF.

This clone was picked up one time. V gene TRBV13 combines with J gene TRBJ1-2; 8 positions agree with TRBD1. Germline CDR1 reads PRHDT; CDR2 reads FYEKMQ (reference sequence). The CDR3 is made up of 15 amino acids. J was trimmed by 4 bases and V by 0 bases; bases with no gene match: 4. The CDR3 DNA reads as TGTGCCAGCAGCTTAGGGGACAGGGTAGGCTATGGCTACACCTTC. Its translation: CASSLGDRVGYGYTF.

The chain has TRBV6-6 and TRBJ1-1, with 9 bases matching TRBD1. This CDR3 has 15 residues. The germline gives CDR1 MNHNY, CDR2 SVGAGI (reference sequence). Germline trimming cut 4 bases from V and 1 base from J; bases unmatched to any gene: 4. The CDR3 sequence is CASSSSTGGNTEAFF. In nucleotides, the CDR3 is TGTGCCAGCAGTTCATCGACAGGGGGGAACACTGAAGCTTTCTTT.

This clone was picked up one time. This rearrangement joins TRBV28 to TRBJ2-1; 9 bases are shared with TRBD1. V gave up 7 bases and J gave up 3 bases; unmatched junction bases: 7. The CDR3 is 15 amino acids. Germline CDR1 MDHEN, CDR2 SYDVKM. Here the CDR3 DNA reads TGTGCCAGCAAAAGCCGGGACAGGGTCTACAATGAGCAGTTCTTC. Translation: CASKSRDRVYNEQFF.

This clone has a single count. The rearrangement joins TRBV5-5 to TRBJ2-1; D is perhaps TRBD1 (7 bases). CDR3 size: 15 residues. Trimming took off 4 bases at V and 8 bases at J, with 19 bases between the two ends. Germline V gene lookup returns CDR1 SGHKS and CDR2 YYEKEE (reference sequence). DNA for the CDR3: TGTGCCAGCAGCCCCCAGGGGGGAGCATGGGATGAGCAGTTCTTC. Its protein product is CASSPQGGAWDEQFF.

V usage is TRBV19 and J usage is TRBJ2-7, with a possible D match to TRBD2 (6 bases). This CDR3 region has 16 residues. V was trimmed by 3 bases and J by 2 bases, leaving 17 bases between them. In germline, CDR1 is LNHDA, CDR2 SQIVND (reference sequence). CDR3: CASSMGRGSATYEQYF. The CDR3 region has the DNA TGTGCCAGTAGTATGGGGCGGGGTAGCGCAACCTACGAGCAGTACTTC.

The chain is built from TRBV19 and TRBJ2-7, with a possible D match to TRBD1 (5 bases). This CDR3 is built from 15 residues. CDR1 and CDR2 (germline): LNHDA, SQIVND (reference sequence). V was pared by 4 bases and J by 9 bases, with 22 bases between. This CDR3 reads CASSTGHSSASRQYF. The CDR3 region has the DNA TGTGCCAGTAGTACCGGACATTCCTCCGCTTCCCGGCAGTACTTC.

CDR3 DNA: TGTGCCAGTAGTATTGCGGAGAACTATGGCTACACCTTC. Its translation: CASSIAENYGYTF. This chain uses TRBV19 with TRBJ1-2; D not certain. CDR3 length: 13 amino acids. V was shortened by 3 bases and J by 2 bases, with 7 bases between the two germline ends. Looked up from germline, CDR1 is LNHDA and CDR2 is SQIVND (reference sequence).

The V and J genes are TRBV7-2 and TRBJ2-3; tentative D call: TRBD1 (5 bases). V lost 1 base and J 4 bases, leaving 9 bases between the germline ends. The CDR3 is 14 residues long. Germline CDR1 reads SGHTA; CDR2 reads FQGNSA. The CDR3 DNA is TGTGCCAGCAGCTTAGGCCTCAGGGCAGATACGCAGTATTTT. It yields the protein CASSLGLRADTQYF.

V and J are TRBV20-1 and TRBJ2-7; perhaps TRBD2 as D (6 bases). Between the trimmed V and J ends, which lost 7 bases and 5 bases, there was a span of 12 bases. The CDR3 contains 11 residues. Germline CDR1 and CDR2: DFQATT and SNEGSKA (reference sequence). Here the CDR3 reads CSVGSGHEQYF. The DNA of the CDR3 is TGCAGTGTAGGTAGCGGCCACGAGCAGTACTTC.

J is TRBJ2-7 and V is TRBV10-1, with 11 bases lining up with TRBD1. CDR3 length equals 16 residues. V trimming: 2 bases; J trimming: 6 bases; junction bases outside the gene matches: 9. The germline V gene encodes CDR1 WNHNN and CDR2 SYGVQD (reference sequence). CDR3 coding DNA: TGCGCCAGCAGTGAGCCTCGGACAGGGGGCAGGGTCGAGCAGTACTTC. It encodes CASSEPRTGGRVEQYF.

This rearrangement joins TRBV7-6 to TRBJ2-7; 9 nucleotides match TRBD1. Per the germline V gene, CDR1 is SGHVS and CDR2 is FNYEAQ. J was trimmed by 3 bases and V by 1 base; bases with no gene match: 4. This CDR3 is built from 15 residues. This CDR3 is CASSLETGGNYEQYF. Written as DNA, the CDR3 is TGTGCCAGCAGCTTAGAGACAGGGGGTAACTACGAGCAGTACTTC.

The rearrangement links TRBV7-9 to TRBJ1-3; D perhaps matches TRBD1 (5 bases). V lost 6 bases and J 0 bases, leaving 12 bases between the germline ends. This CDR3 contains 15 residues. The V gene's germline CDR1 is SEHNR and CDR2 FQNEAQ (reference sequence). CDR3 protein: CASSTTESSGNTIYF. For the CDR3, the DNA is TGTGCCAGCAGTACGACAGAGAGCTCTGGAAACACCATATATTTT.

This rearrangement joins TRBV18 to TRBJ1-3; TRBD1 agrees at 7 bases. Germline V lookup: CDR1 KGHSH, CDR2 LQKENI. The CDR3 has 18 amino acids. The V and J ends lost 6 bases and 3 bases, in that order; junction bases with no gene match: 17. In DNA form, the CDR3 reads TGTGCCAGCTCCGGAGGGGGCCCAACAGGGGCGGTTGGAAACACCATATATTTT. Translating gives CASSGGGPTGAVGNTIYF.

This chain connects TRBV7-6 to TRBJ1-1; D is perhaps TRBD1 (6 bases). Germline CDR1 reads SGHVS; CDR2 reads FNYEAQ. The CDR3 has 15 residues. Trimming left V 5 bases short and J 6 bases short, with 19 bases between. The CDR3 coding sequence is TGTGCCAGCAGCATCCTGACGGGTGACAGGTCTGAAGCTTTCTTT. This gives the protein CASSILTGDRSEAFF.

The chain is built from TRBV6-4 and TRBJ1-1, with D hard to call. The CDR3 contains 14 residues. Germline values: CDR1 MRHNA, CDR2 SNTAGT. With 7 bases removed from V and 3 bases from J, the gap between germline ends came to 15 bases. Written as DNA, the CDR3 is TGTGCCAGCATGAGGGCTCCCGGAGACACTGAAGCTTTCTTT. Its protein is CASMRAPGDTEAFF.

The V gene is TRBV5-4, the J gene TRBJ2-3, with 8 bases fitting TRBD2. Looked up from germline, CDR1 is SGHNT and CDR2 is YYREEE (reference sequence). V shed 5 bases, J shed 0 bases, and the junction held 5 bases outside the gene matches. The CDR3 has 15 residues. For the CDR3, the DNA is TGTGCCAGCAGAACGGGGGGGGCTAGCACAGATACGCAGTATTTT. Translating gives CASRTGGASTDTQYF.

The chain is built from TRBV6-5 and TRBJ2-7; 11 nucleotides align to TRBD1. This CDR3 comprises 16 residues. CDR1 and CDR2 (germline): MNHEY, SVGAGI. Trimming cost V 4 bases and J 3 bases; bases outside gene matches: 8. CDR3 sequence reads: CASSLGGTGGIYEQYF. Here the CDR3 DNA reads TGTGCCAGCAGTTTGGGTGGGACAGGGGGTATCTACGAGCAGTACTTC.

J is TRBJ1-1 and V is TRBV12-3 or TRBV12-4; D uncertain. V lost 6 bases and J 4 bases, leaving 12 bases between the germline ends. There are 13 residues in the CDR3. CDR3 in DNA: TGTGCCAGCAGCCCCCCGGGGATCACTGAAGCTTTCTTT. Translation gives CASSPPGITEAFF.

V is TRBV7-8 and J is TRBJ1-5; the D is unclear. Germline CDR1 SGHVS, CDR2 FQNEAQ. The ends were cut back, 2 bases at V and 5 bases at J, with 10 bases in the middle. The CDR3 runs 14 residues. The DNA of the CDR3 is TGTGCCAGCAGCTTAATAACAGCGGATCAGCCCCAGCATTTT. This codes for CASSLITADQPQHF.

This rearrangement joins TRBV7-8 to TRBJ1-3; D may be TRBD1 (6 bases). The CDR3 is 16 residues long. V was clipped by 6 bases and J by 8 bases, with 23 bases between them. Germline assignment: CDR1 SGHVS and CDR2 FQNEAQ. CDR3 in amino acids: CASSIHRDLTSDTIYF. CDR3 bases: TGTGCCAGCAGTATTCACAGGGACCTAACGTCGGACACCATATATTTT.